The next 17 T cell receptor beta chains were all read from a single sample in a study of blood T cell repertoires in COVID-19. Assay used: immunoSEQ multiplex PCR; TCRdb lists only in-frame clones, some missing. The data show under 55,000 clones, roughly 87% seen once. Sequencing used peripheral blood. The receptors shown here come from a woman of 80 years or more with active COVID-19.

J is TRBJ1-6 and V is TRBV19, with D possibly matching TRBD1 (5 bases). V was pared by 4 bases and J by 5 bases, with 9 bases between. CDR1 is LNHDA, CDR2 SQIVND, per germline (reference sequence). The CDR3 totals 14 residues. The CDR3 loop reads CASSTGYHNSPLHF. CDR3 in DNA: TGTGCCAGTAGTACAGGGTACCATAATTCACCCCTCCACTTT.

The gene calls are TRBV21-1 and TRBJ2-7; TRBD2, the D gene given by the table, was not confirmed from the DNA. TRBV21-1 is recorded as a pseudogene. The CDR3 spans 17 residues. The CDR3 region is CARERGTSGGLVYEQYF. CDR3 in DNA: TGTGCCAGGGAGCGGGGGACTAGCGGGGGATTAGTCTACGAGCAGTACTTC.

This clone appeared a single time. V gene TRBV7-2 combines with J gene TRBJ1-1, with 9 bases identical to TRBD1. CDR3 size: 14 residues. Germline V lookup: CDR1 SGHTA, CDR2 FQGNSA. J gave up 1 base and V 5 bases, and 2 bases lay outside the gene matches. CDR3 nucleotide sequence: TGTGCCAGCAGCCGGGACAGGGCGAACACTGAAGCTTTCTTT. The encoded protein is CASSRDRANTEAFF.

The genes are TRBV2 and TRBJ2-3, with a possible D match to TRBD1 (5 bases). The CDR3 consists of 13 residues. The V gene lost 1 base and the J gene lost 13 bases, with 15 bases spanning the gap. Germline CDR1 reads SNHLY; CDR2 reads FYNNEI. The CDR3 protein is CASSEVGLGRKYF. CDR3 nucleotides: TGTGCCAGCAGTGAAGTGGGGCTAGGCAGGAAGTATTTT.

The rearrangement links TRBV2 to TRBJ1-1; no firm D call. V dropped 10 bases and J dropped 5 bases, with 14 bases sitting between them. CDR3 size: 12 residues. Germline assignment: CDR1 SNHLY and CDR2 FYNNEI. Written as DNA, the CDR3 is TGTGCCACCAAAAGCCGGGGTACTGAAGCTTTCTTT. It encodes CATKSRGTEAFF.

This clone was recorded only once. The CDR3 spells CASVLEGGVTEAFF. DNA of the CDR3: TGTGCCAGCGTCTTGGAGGGCGGCGTCACTGAAGCTTTCTTT. The chain employs TRBV6-6 and TRBJ1-1; D uncertain. V shed 8 bases and J shed 4 bases, with 17 bases lying between them. The CDR3 length is 14 residues. Germline V gene sequence: CDR1 MNHNY, CDR2 SVGAGI (reference sequence).

This clone was observed a few times. The chain has TRBV28 and TRBJ2-7, with 9 bases that match TRBD2. V trimming: 6 bases; J trimming: 2 bases; junction bases outside the gene matches: 5. CDR1 is MDHEN and CDR2 is SYDVKM in the germline V gene. CDR3 length equals 14 residues. The CDR3 nucleotides are TGTGCCAGCAGCCGTAGCGGGGGAACCTACGAGCAGTACTTC. Translated: CASSRSGGTYEQYF.

The V call is TRBV6-1, the J call TRBJ1-6; D uncertain. Trimming cost V 0 bases and J 6 bases, with 15 bases left between them. Germline V gene lookup returns CDR1 MNHNS and CDR2 SASEGT. The CDR3 loop spans 17 amino acids. The CDR3 reads CASSEALREGINSPLHF. CDR3 DNA sequence: TGTGCCAGCAGTGAAGCGCTTCGTGAGGGCATTAATTCACCCCTCCACTTT.

The chain recombines TRBV18 with TRBJ1-2, with 7 bases matching TRBD1. The length of the CDR3 is 13 residues. The germline CDR1 and CDR2 sequences are KGHSH and LQKENI. V lost 6 bases, J lost 3 bases, and 4 bases stayed unmatched. The CDR3 DNA sequence: TGTGCCAGCTCCTACAGGGGTGACTATGGCTACACCTTC. This encodes CASSYRGDYGYTF.

In DNA, the CDR3 is TGTGCCACCAGGGCTGGGACTAGGACGTTCGGGGAGCTGTTTTTT. Protein sequence: CATRAGTRTFGELFF. The genes are TRBV28 and TRBJ2-2, with TRBD2 matching over 8 bases. The V and J ends lost 10 bases and 7 bases, in that order; junction bases with no gene match: 14. The germline V gene encodes CDR1 MDHEN and CDR2 SYDVKM. The CDR3 extends over 15 amino acids.

The genes are TRBV12-5 and TRBJ2-3; perhaps TRBD2 as D (6 bases). CDR3 length: 16 residues. V was clipped by 7 bases and J by 0 bases, with 17 bases between them. Germline CDR1 LGHNT, CDR2 FRNRAP. CDR3 sequence reads: CASASGDSMSTDTQYF. For the CDR3, the DNA is TGTGCTAGTGCCTCTGGGGACTCCATGAGCACAGATACGCAGTATTTT.

The rearrangement links TRBV19 to TRBJ2-2, with TRBD1 as a possible D gene (6 bases). Between the trimmed V and J ends, which lost 6 bases and 2 bases, there was a span of 16 bases. Germline assignment: CDR1 LNHDA and CDR2 SQIVND (reference sequence). The CDR3 contains 16 residues. CDR3 loop: CASRKGARGNTGELFF. Written as DNA, the CDR3 is TGTGCCAGTAGGAAGGGTGCCAGGGGAAACACCGGGGAGCTGTTTTTT.

This clone appeared a single time. The rearrangement uses TRBV30 and TRBJ2-2; D might be TRBD2 (5 bases). Germline-derived CDR1 and CDR2 are GTSNPN and SVGIG (reference sequence). This CDR3 has 13 residues. Trimming stripped 0 bases from V and 4 bases from J, with 6 bases between. CDR3 amino acids: CAWSVRGTGELFF. The CDR3 coding sequence is TGTGCCTGGAGTGTACGGGGCACCGGGGAGCTGTTTTTT.

The V gene is TRBV6-2 or TRBV6-3, the J gene TRBJ1-1, with D possibly TRBD1 on 5 matching bases. Germline V gene sequence: CDR1 MNHEY, CDR2 SVGEGT. Trimming removed 4 bases at V and 5 bases at J, with 17 bases between. The CDR3 runs 15 residues. The CDR3 DNA follows: TGTGCCAGCAGTTTAATTGCAGGGAGGCGAACTGAAGCTTTCTTT. It encodes CASSLIAGRRTEAFF.

The DNA of the CDR3 is TGTGCCAGCTCACAGGACTATTACAATGAGCAGTTCTTC. Protein sequence: CASSQDYYNEQFF. The gene calls are TRBV18 and TRBJ2-1, with a possible D match to TRBD2 (6 bases). Germline V lookup: CDR1 KGHSH, CDR2 LQKENI. The CDR3 consists of 13 residues. The V gene lost 4 bases and the J gene lost 4 bases, with 8 bases spanning the gap.

The chain joins TRBV15 to TRBJ2-1; TRBD1 aligns across 9 bases. Losses at the gene ends were 3 bases for V and 1 base for J; bases not matched to a gene: 1. Germline CDR1 and CDR2: LNHNV and YYDKDF (reference sequence). The CDR3 runs 15 residues. As DNA, the CDR3 is TGTGCCACCAGCAGTGGACAGGGGTCCTACAATGAGCAGTTCTTC. This sequence encodes CATSSGQGSYNEQFF.

The chain uses TRBV9 and TRBJ2-1; D is undetermined. This CDR3 is built from 13 residues. Germline-derived CDR1 and CDR2 are SGDLS and YYNGEE. The germline V and J ends were trimmed by 1 base and 6 bases, with 8 bases remaining between them. The CDR3 DNA follows: TGTGCCAGCAGCGTACAGATATCCAATGAGCAGTTCTTC. Protein sequence: CASSVQISNEQFF.